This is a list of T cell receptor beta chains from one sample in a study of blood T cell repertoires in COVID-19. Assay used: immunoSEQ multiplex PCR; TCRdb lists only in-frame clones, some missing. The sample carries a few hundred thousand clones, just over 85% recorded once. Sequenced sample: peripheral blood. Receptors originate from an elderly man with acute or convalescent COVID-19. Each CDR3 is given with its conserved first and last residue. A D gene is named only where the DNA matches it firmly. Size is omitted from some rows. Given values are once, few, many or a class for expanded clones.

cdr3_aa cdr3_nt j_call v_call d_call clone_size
CASSSPGAGGHNTGELFF TGTGCCAGCAGCTCCCCCGGGGCGGGAGGGCACAACACCGGGGAGCTGTTTTTT TRBJ2-2 TRBV7-8 TRBD2 -
CSARGGHF TGCAGTGCTAGAGGGGGCCACTTC TRBJ1-2 TRBV20-1 - -
CASKGRGMNTEAFF TGTGCCAGCAAAGGGAGAGGGATGAACACTGAAGCTTTCTTT TRBJ1-1 TRBV5-4 - -
CASSLDTGAHQPQHF TGTGCCAGCAGCTTAGACACAGGGGCCCATCAGCCCCAGCATTTT TRBJ1-5 TRBV11-2 TRBD1 -
CASSISSGGSEQFF TGTGCCAGTAGTATCTCTAGCGGGGGGAGTGAGCAGTTCTTC TRBJ2-1 TRBV19 TRBD2 -
CASSLAGHNTGELFF TGTGCCAGCAGTCTAGCGGGACACAACACCGGGGAGCTGTTTTTT TRBJ2-2 TRBV7-9 TRBD2 -
CASSEDRLNTEAFF TGTGCCAGCAGCGAAGACAGACTGAACACTGAAGCTTTCTTT TRBJ1-1 TRBV7-8 - -
CASSPGITGDTEAFF TGTGCCAGCTCACCAGGGATCACCGGGGACACTGAAGCTTTCTTT TRBJ1-1 TRBV18 - -
CASRPGQLNSPLHF TGTGCCAGCAGACCGGGACAATTAAATTCACCCCTCCACTTT TRBJ1-6 TRBV28 - -
CASSSQAGISYNEQFF TGTGCCAGCAGCTCCCAAGCGGGAATCTCCTACAATGAGCAGTTCTTC TRBJ2-1 TRBV7-2 TRBD2 -
CASSFPGHSYEQYF TGTGCCAGCAGTTTCCCGGGACACTCCTACGAGCAGTACTTC TRBJ2-7 TRBV6-2/TRBV6-3 - -
CASSQSGGPDNEQFF TGTGCCAGCAGTCAAAGCGGGGGACCCGACAATGAGCAGTTCTTC TRBJ2-1 TRBV6-4 TRBD2 -
CASSLGLAGQETQYF TGTGCCAGCAGCTTGGGTCTAGCAGGACAAGAGACCCAGTACTTC TRBJ2-5 TRBV5-4 - -
CAISDPMRAADTQYF TGTGCCATCAGTGACCCCATGAGGGCAGCGGATACGCAGTATTTT TRBJ2-3 TRBV10-3 - -
CASGLNTGNTEAFF TGTGCTAGTGGTCTTAATACAGGGAACACTGAAGCTTTCTTT TRBJ1-1 TRBV12-5 - -
CASSPAGGSNQPQHF TGTGCCAGCTCACCCGCAGGGGGTAGCAATCAGCCCCAGCATTTT TRBJ1-5 TRBV18 TRBD1 -
CASSFPQQETQYF TGCGCCAGCAGCTTTCCCCAGCAAGAGACCCAGTACTTC TRBJ2-5 TRBV5-1 - -
CASSYAPWGTGTSNQPQHF TGTGCCAGCAGTTACGCCCCGTGGGGGACAGGGACCTCCAATCAGCCCCAGCATTTT TRBJ1-5 TRBV6-2/TRBV6-3 TRBD1 -
CASSLQGIGGYTF TGTGCCAGCAGCTTACAGGGTATTGGAGGCTACACCTTC TRBJ1-2 TRBV7-2 - -
CATQNTWGGTLHF TGTGCCACCCAAAATACATGGGGGGGAACCCTCCACTTT TRBJ1-6 TRBV15 - -
CASSLQLAGHTGELFF TGTGCCAGCAGCTTACAACTAGCGGGACACACCGGGGAGCTGTTTTTT TRBJ2-2 TRBV11-2 TRBD2 -
CASSTSPPSGGANEQFF TGTGCCAGCAGCACCTCCCCCCCTAGCGGGGGGGCCAATGAGCAGTTCTTC TRBJ2-1 TRBV5-5 TRBD2 -
CSVGLGGSGDTQYF TGCAGCGTCGGATTGGGGGGAAGTGGAGATACGCAGTATTTT TRBJ2-3 TRBV29-1 - -
CASTAPGHQPQHF TGTGCCAGCACCGCCCCGGGACACCAGCCCCAGCATTTT TRBJ1-5 TRBV28 - -
CASSSPQGGNEQFF TGCGCCAGCAGTTCACCTCAGGGAGGCAATGAGCAGTTCTTC TRBJ2-1 TRBV5-1 - -
CASSTTGTGAGNTIYF TGTGCCAGCAGTACAACCGGGACAGGGGCTGGAAACACCATATATTTT TRBJ1-3 TRBV6-6 TRBD1 -
CASSRGVDGTQYF TGTGCCAGTAGTAGGGGGGTCGACGGGACCCAGTACTTC TRBJ2-5 TRBV19 - -
CASSPGTGRNEKLFF TGTGCCAGCAGCCCTGGCACAGGCCGTAATGAAAAACTGTTTTTT TRBJ1-4 TRBV4-2 - -
CASSLAAYNEQFF TGTGCCAGCAGTCTAGCGGCCTACAATGAGCAGTTCTTC TRBJ2-1 TRBV7-2 TRBD2 -
CASSIGTPLDEQYF TGTGCCAGTAGTATTGGGACTCCCCTCGACGAGCAGTACTTC TRBJ2-7 TRBV19 - -
CASSLATQVYEQYF TGCGCCAGCAGCTTGGCTACACAGGTCTACGAGCAGTACTTC TRBJ2-7 TRBV5-1 - -
CASSLEGGGGTDTQYF TGTGCCAGCAGCTTAGAGGGGGGAGGGGGGACAGATACGCAGTATTTT TRBJ2-3 TRBV7-8 - -
CASSELTAQAFF TGTGCCAGCAGTGAACTCACAGCTCAAGCTTTCTTT TRBJ1-1 TRBV6-1 - few
CASSGGRQSNQPQHF TGTGCCAGCAGCGGGGGGAGACAGAGTAATCAGCCCCAGCATTTT TRBJ1-5 TRBV6-5 - -
CATSRRSDRAEKLFF TGTGCCACCAGCAGGCGCTCGGACAGGGCAGAAAAACTGTTTTTT TRBJ1-4 TRBV15 TRBD1 -
CASSPLGGIGNEQFF TGTGCCAGCAGCCCTTTGGGCGGGATAGGGAATGAGCAGTTCTTC TRBJ2-1 TRBV9 - -
CASSPSRQGATNEKLFF TGCGCCAGCAGCCCTTCTAGGCAGGGCGCAACTAATGAAAAACTGTTTTTT TRBJ1-4 TRBV5-1 - -
CASSPRGSGTSETQYF TGTGCCAGCAGCCCCCGAGGGTCCGGGACTAGCGAGACCCAGTACTTC TRBJ2-5 TRBV11-2 TRBD2 -
CASSDGQGARTEAFF TGTGCCAGCAGCGACGGACAGGGGGCGCGCACTGAAGCTTTCTTT TRBJ1-1 TRBV7-3 TRBD1 -
CASGQGANSNQPQHF TGTGCCAGCGGCCAGGGGGCCAATAGCAATCAGCCCCAGCATTTT TRBJ1-5 TRBV6-6 TRBD1 -
CASRPGGNYGYTF TGTGCCAGCAGACCCGGGGGGAACTATGGCTACACCTTC TRBJ1-2 TRBV3-1/TRBV3-2 - -
CASNRVPGELFF TGTGCCAGTAACAGGGTACCCGGGGAGCTGTTTTTT TRBJ2-2 TRBV7-9 - -
CASRTSGREETQYF TGTGCCAGCAGGACGAGCGGGAGGGAAGAGACCCAGTACTTC TRBJ2-5 TRBV6-5 TRBD2 -
CASSYGGTKLNYGYTF TGTGCCAGCAGTTACGGGGGGACGAAACTAAACTATGGCTACACCTTC TRBJ1-2 TRBV6-5 - -
CASSHGLDSTDTQYF TGCGCCAGCAGCCACGGACTAGATAGCACAGATACGCAGTATTTT TRBJ2-3 TRBV5-1 TRBD2 -
CASSPSSGAYEQYF TGTGCCAGCAGCCCTAGTAGCGGAGCCTACGAGCAGTACTTC TRBJ2-7 TRBV7-2 - -
CASSSPGLAASTDTQYF TGTGCCAGCAGCTCCCCTGGACTAGCAGCCAGCACAGATACGCAGTATTTT TRBJ2-3 TRBV7-2 TRBD2 -
CASIPAGGEGTEAFF TGTGCCAGCATCCCTGCAGGGGGCGAAGGGACTGAAGCTTTCTTT TRBJ1-1 TRBV2 TRBD1 once
CASSQDSGQGNYGYTF TGCGCCAGCAGCCAAGATTCCGGCCAGGGAAACTATGGCTACACCTTC TRBJ1-2 TRBV4-1 - once
CASSSPFRLAADTQYF TGTGCCAGCAGTTCCCCCTTTCGACTAGCGGCAGATACGCAGTATTTT TRBJ2-3 TRBV28 TRBD2 -
CASSVGSGGNQPQHF TGTGCCAGCAGTGTAGGTTCGGGAGGCAATCAGCCCCAGCATTTT TRBJ1-5 TRBV2 - -
CAISEEAYMVGGGYNEQFF TGTGCCATTTCCGAAGAAGCTTACATGGTGGGGGGAGGTTACAATGAGCAGTTCTTC TRBJ2-1 TRBV10-3 - -
CASSLSSSPTDTQYF TGTGCCAGCAGCTTATCCAGTTCTCCCACAGATACGCAGTATTTT TRBJ2-3 TRBV7-3 - -